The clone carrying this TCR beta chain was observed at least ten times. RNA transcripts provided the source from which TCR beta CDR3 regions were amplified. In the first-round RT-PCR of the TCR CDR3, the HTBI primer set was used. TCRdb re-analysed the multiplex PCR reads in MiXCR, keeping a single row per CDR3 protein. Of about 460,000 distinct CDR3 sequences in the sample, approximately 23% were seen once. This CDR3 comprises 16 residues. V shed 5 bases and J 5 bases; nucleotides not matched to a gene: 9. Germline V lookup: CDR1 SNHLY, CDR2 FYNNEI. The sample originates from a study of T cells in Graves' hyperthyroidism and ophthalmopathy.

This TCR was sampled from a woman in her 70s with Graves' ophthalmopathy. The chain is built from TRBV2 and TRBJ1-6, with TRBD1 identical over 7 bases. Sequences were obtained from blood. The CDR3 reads CASSRDSPGHNSPLHF. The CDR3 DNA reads TGTGCCAGCAGTCGGGACAGCCCCGGCCATAATTCACCCCTCCACTTT.